This TCR beta chain came from a study of blood T cell repertoires in COVID-19. Clones were sequenced by immunoSEQ multiplex PCR, and TCRdb holds only the in-frame ones, with some missing. Altogether hundreds of thousands of clones are present, approximately 83% being singletons, with the ten largest covering about 5.3%. The germline gives CDR1 MNHEY, CDR2 SMNVEV (reference sequence). CDR3 length: 16 residues. Germline trimming cut 3 bases from V and 2 bases from J; bases unmatched to any gene: 6. This chain joins TRBV27 and TRBJ2-4; 8 bases map to TRBD1. The sample taken for sequencing was PBMCs or T cells enriched from blood (not recorded which). The sequence was obtained from a woman between 50 and 59 years old who had been exposed to COVID-19. CDR3: CASSFGQGCTKNIQYF. CDR3 nucleotide sequence: TGTGCCAGCAGTTTTGGACAGGGTTGTACCAAAAACATTCAGTACTTC.